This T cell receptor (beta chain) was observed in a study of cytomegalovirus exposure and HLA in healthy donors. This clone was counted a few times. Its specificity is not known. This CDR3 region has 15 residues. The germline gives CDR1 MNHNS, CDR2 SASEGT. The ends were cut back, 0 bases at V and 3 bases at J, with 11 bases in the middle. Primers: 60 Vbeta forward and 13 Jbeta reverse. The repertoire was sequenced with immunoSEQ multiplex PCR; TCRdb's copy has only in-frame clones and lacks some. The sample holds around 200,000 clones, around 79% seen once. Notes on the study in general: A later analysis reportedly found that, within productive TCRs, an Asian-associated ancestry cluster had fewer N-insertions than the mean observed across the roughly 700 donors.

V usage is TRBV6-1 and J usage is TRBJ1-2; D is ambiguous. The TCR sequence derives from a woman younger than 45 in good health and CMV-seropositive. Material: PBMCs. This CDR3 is CASSEASETHYGYTF. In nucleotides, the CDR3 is TGTGCCAGCAGTGAAGCGAGCGAAACTCACTATGGCTACACCTTC.